The rows below give T cell receptor beta chains drawn from one sample of a study of siplizumab effects on memory and regulatory T cells. Clones were read by immunoSEQ multiplex PCR, and TCRdb kept only the in-frame ones, dropping some. The sample lists 75,000 to 100,000 clones; roughly 94% were seen once. The sample consisted of non-Treg CD4+ T cells sorted from blood. These receptors were obtained from a human donor in good health. Both conserved end residues are part of each CDR3. A D gene is named only where the DNA matches it firmly. Some rows mark clone size as missing; the rest say once, few, many or name a class of expanded clone.

size: .
length: 15
V: TRBV18
J: TRBJ2-7
D: .
CDR3: CASSPGPPNSYEQYF
DNA: TGTGCCAGCTCACCCGGTCCACCTAATTCCTACGAGCAGTACTTC

size: few
length: 12
V: TRBV28
J: TRBJ1-4
D: .
CDR3: CASRVYNEKLFF
DNA: TGTGCCAGCCGGGTCTATAATGAAAAACTGTTTTTT

size: .
length: 13
V: TRBV11-1
J: TRBJ1-1
D: .
CDR3: CASRGAGATEAFF
DNA: TGTGCCAGCAGGGGGGCGGGGGCCACTGAAGCTTTCTTT

size: .
length: 14
V: TRBV14
J: TRBJ1-3
D: .
CDR3: CASSQDKGGNTIYF
DNA: TGTGCCAGCAGCCAAGATAAGGGAGGAAACACCATATATTTT

size: .
length: 13
V: TRBV10-3
J: TRBJ2-1
D: TRBD2
CDR3: CAIGSGGYNEQFF
DNA: TGTGCCATCGGTAGCGGGGGCTACAATGAGCAGTTCTTC

size: .
length: 16
V: TRBV6-1
J: TRBJ1-3
D: .
CDR3: CASSAAGRGSGNTIYF
DNA: TGTGCCAGCAGTGCGGCAGGGAGAGGCTCTGGAAACACCATATATTTT

size: .
length: 14
V: TRBV6-5
J: TRBJ2-5
D: TRBD2
CDR3: CASSYSGRTETQYF
DNA: TGTGCCAGCAGTTATAGCGGGAGGACGGAGACCCAGTACTTC

size: .
length: 16
V: TRBV7-9
J: TRBJ1-4
D: .
CDR3: CASSSTSQALNEKLFF
DNA: TGTGCCAGCAGCTCCACATCACAGGCCCTTAATGAAAAACTGTTTTTT

size: .
length: 15
V: TRBV5-8
J: TRBJ2-1
D: TRBD2
CDR3: CASSLAGLASNEQFF
DNA: TGTGCCAGCAGCTTGGCAGGACTAGCGAGCAATGAGCAGTTCTTC

size: .
length: 15
V: TRBV27
J: TRBJ2-7
D: .
CDR3: CASRARGDSSYEQYF
DNA: TGTGCCAGCCGGGCCAGGGGCGATTCCTCCTACGAGCAGTACTTC

size: .
length: 15
V: TRBV11-2
J: TRBJ2-5
D: TRBD2
CDR3: CASSAPGLAEETQYF
DNA: TGTGCCAGCAGTGCCCCGGGACTAGCGGAAGAGACCCAGTACTTC

size: .
length: 14
V: TRBV18
J: TRBJ2-3
D: .
CDR3: CASSPSVAADTQYF
DNA: TGTGCCAGCTCACCATCGGTAGCGGCAGATACGCAGTATTTT

size: .
length: 19
V: TRBV7-2
J: TRBJ1-5
D: .
CDR3: CASSFRSPLRGGSREPQHF
DNA: TGTGCCAGCAGCTTTAGGAGCCCTTTGAGGGGCGGGAGTCGCGAGCCCCAGCATTTT

size: .
length: 15
V: TRBV7-7
J: TRBJ2-2
D: TRBD1
CDR3: CASSPTGNTPGELFF
DNA: TGTGCCAGCAGCCCGACAGGGAACACCCCCGGGGAGCTGTTTTTT

size: .
length: 13
V: TRBV5-4
J: TRBJ2-5
D: TRBD2
CDR3: CASSFERGETQYF
DNA: TGTGCCAGCAGCTTCGAGCGGGGAGAGACCCAGTACTTC

size: .
length: 16
V: TRBV27
J: TRBJ2-7
D: TRBD1
CDR3: CASSLFVSGGSYEQYF
DNA: TGTGCCAGCAGTTTATTTGTGTCAGGGGGCTCCTACGAGCAGTACTTC

size: .
length: 11
V: TRBV20-1
J: TRBJ2-7
D: .
CDR3: CSSHQAYEQYF
DNA: TGCAGTAGCCACCAGGCCTACGAGCAGTACTTC

size: .
length: 16
V: TRBV4-2
J: TRBJ2-1
D: .
CDR3: CASSHDAGTDYNEQFF
DNA: TGTGCCAGCAGCCACGATGCCGGGACTGATTACAATGAGCAGTTCTTC

size: .
length: 14
V: TRBV29-1
J: TRBJ2-7
D: TRBD2
CDR3: CSVVVSGRVYEQYF
DNA: TGCAGCGTTGTTGTCAGCGGGAGGGTCTACGAGCAGTACTTC